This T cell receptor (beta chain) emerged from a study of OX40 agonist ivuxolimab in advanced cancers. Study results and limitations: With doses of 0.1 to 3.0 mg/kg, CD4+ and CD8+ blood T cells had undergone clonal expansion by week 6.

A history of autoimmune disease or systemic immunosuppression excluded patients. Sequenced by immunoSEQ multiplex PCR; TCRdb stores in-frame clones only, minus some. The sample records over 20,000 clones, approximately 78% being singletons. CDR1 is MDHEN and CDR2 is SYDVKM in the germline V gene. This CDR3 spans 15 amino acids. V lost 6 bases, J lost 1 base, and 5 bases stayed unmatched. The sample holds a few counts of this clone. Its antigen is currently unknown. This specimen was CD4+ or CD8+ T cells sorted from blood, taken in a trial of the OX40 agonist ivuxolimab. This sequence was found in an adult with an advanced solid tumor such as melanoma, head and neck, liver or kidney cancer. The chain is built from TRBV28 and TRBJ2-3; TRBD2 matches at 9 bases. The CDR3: CASSPRLAGTDTQYF. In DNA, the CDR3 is TGTGCCAGCAGCCCTAGACTAGCGGGCACAGATACGCAGTATTTT.